Here is one TCR beta chain with its context. Its antigen is unknown. This CDR3 spans 12 amino acids. V was clipped by 1 base and J by 6 bases, with 9 bases between them. Germline V gene data show CDR1 as DFQATT and CDR2 as SNEGSKA (reference sequence). The entry originates in a study of CD8 T cells in ankylosing spondylitis. Study-level results: Seemingly characteristic of ankylosing spondylitis blood was a TCR beta motif consisting of several highly homologous variants.

TCRdb reprocessed the 5' RACE reads via MiXCR and lists one record per CDR3 protein. The sample yields 500,000 to 550,000 distinct CDR3 sequences, about 13% seen once. Sequencing was carried out using blood, either unsorted or a sorted T cell fraction (not recorded which). This chain uses TRBV20-1 with TRBJ1-2; D is ambiguous. This TCR came from a male donor with ankylosing spondylitis. The CDR3 spells CSARVDGDGYTF. Written as DNA, the CDR3 is TGCAGTGCTAGAGTAGATGGTGATGGCTACACCTTC.